Shown below are 29 T cell receptor beta chains from a single sample sequenced in a study of T cell repertoires in cytomegalovirus infection. TCRdb used MiXCR to reprocess the reads, holding one entry per CDR3 protein. The sample lists around 490,000 distinct CDR3 sequences, less than 30% seen once, with 13% in the top ten. The sample comprised PBMCs. The receptor set was obtained from a human donor in good health (CMV status not recorded). Some clones in this sample may be carry-over from other donors' samples.

This clonotype was picked up many times. The chain combines TRBV7-9 with TRBJ1-2; maybe TRBD1 (6 bases). From germline, CDR1 is SEHNR and CDR2 FQNEAQ (reference sequence). The length of the CDR3 is 15 residues. Trimming cost V 4 bases and J 7 bases, with 19 bases left between them. CDR3 in amino acids: CASSSSILDRGGYTF. The CDR3, as DNA: TGTGCCAGCAGCTCTTCTATCTTGGACAGAGGTGGCTACACCTTC.

On this clonotype itself: A read error may explain this, as a much larger clone is one base away. Since no conserved phenylalanine or tryptophan closes the CDR3, a read error is the likely cause. The genes are TRBV7-9 and TRBJ2-1; 7 bases fit TRBD2. Germline CDR1 reads SEHNR; CDR2 reads FQNEAQ (reference sequence). This CDR3 has 16 residues. Trimming took 2 bases from V and 2 from J; bases not matched to a gene: 6. The CDR3 loop reads CASSLSGSGAYNEQFL. CDR3 nucleotides: TGTGCCAGCAGCTTATCCGGCAGCGGGGCCTACAATGAGCAGTTCCTC.

This clonotype was counted only a few times. The chain joins TRBV9 to TRBJ2-5; 14 bases line up with TRBD2. The CDR3 covers 15 residues. J was trimmed by 5 bases and V by 3 bases; bases with no gene match: 3. Germline values: CDR1 SGDLS, CDR2 YYNGEE. CDR3 bases: TGTGCCAGCAGCGAGGGGACTAGCGGGAGCGAGACCCAGTACTTC. Its translation is CASSEGTSGSETQYF.

A few counts support this clonotype. The V and J genes are TRBV6-2 or TRBV6-3 and TRBJ1-5; a possible D gene is TRBD1 (6 bases). The CDR3 runs 17 residues. Germline assignment: CDR1 MNHEY and CDR2 SVGEGT. Trimming cost V 0 bases and J 11 bases, with 23 bases left between them. The CDR3 DNA sequence: TGTGCCAGCAGTTACTCGAGACTGGACAGCCTAATCATGGCCCAGCATTTT. As protein: CASSYSRLDSLIMAQHF.

The chain is built from TRBV20-1 and TRBJ2-7; TRBD2 matches 7 bases. V was pared by 2 bases and J by 5 bases, with 6 bases of the junction left unmatched. The CDR3 consists of 13 residues. CDR1 and CDR2 from the germline V gene are DFQATT and SNEGSKA (reference sequence). For the CDR3, the DNA is TGCAGTGCTAGACGGGAGGCATCTAACGAGCAGTACTTC. It is translated as CSARREASNEQYF.

The chain joins TRBV11-3 to TRBJ2-1; 10 bases agree with TRBD2. The V gene's germline CDR1 is SGHNT and CDR2 YENEEA. With V trimmed by 3 bases and J by 8 bases, 13 bases remained unmatched. The CDR3 extends over 17 amino acids. The DNA for the CDR3 is TGTGCCAGCAGCTTCGGGCCCAGCGGGAGGGCTTGGGATGAGCAGTTCTTC. This translates into CASSFGPSGRAWDEQFF.

This clonotype was counted between two and nine times. The V gene is TRBV7-9, the J gene TRBJ2-7; 8 bases agree with TRBD2. Germline values: CDR1 SEHNR, CDR2 FQNEAQ (reference sequence). The CDR3 sequence is 14 residues long. V shed 6 bases, J shed 0 bases, and the junction held 4 bases outside the gene matches. The DNA of the CDR3 is TGTGCCAGCAGTTCCGGGACTAGCTCCTACGAGCAGTACGTC. Protein product: CASSSGTSSYEQYV.

This clonotype was counted only a few times. J is TRBJ1-3 and V is TRBV15; TRBD1 is a possible D gene (6 bases). CDR3 size: 16 residues. V was pared by 0 bases and J by 3 bases, with 12 bases between. Germline V CDR1 and CDR2: LNHNV, YYDKDF (reference sequence). The CDR3 sequence: CATSRDLDSYGNTIYF. CDR3 in DNA: TGTGCCACCAGCAGAGACTTGGACAGTTATGGAAACACCATATATTTT.

The genes are TRBV5-1 and TRBJ2-3, with D possibly called TRBD1 or TRBD2 (5 bases each). The ends were cut back, 0 bases at V and 4 bases at J, with 15 bases in the middle. The CDR3 consists of 16 residues. Germline values: CDR1 SGHRS, CDR2 YFSETQ. CDR3 amino acids: CASSLARGPAADTQYF. CDR3 nucleotides: TGCGCCAGCAGCTTGGCCCGGGGCCCGGCGGCAGATACGCAGTATTTT. The full variable domain, rest sourced from reference TRBV5-1 and TRBJ2-3, is KAGVTQTPRYLIKTRGQQVTLSCSPISGHRSVSWYQQTPGQGLQFLFEYFSETQRNKGNFPGRFSGRQFSNSRSEMNVSTLELGDSALYLCASSLARGPAADTQYFGPGTRLTVL.

The CDR3 region is CASSSGLSPPANYGYTF. CDR3 coding DNA: TGTGCCAGCAGTTCCGGTTTGAGTCCGCCCGCTAACTATGGCTACACCTTC. V is TRBV6-2 or TRBV6-3 and J is TRBJ1-2; D call uncertain. The V end lost 4 bases, the J end lost 0 bases, and 18 bases lay between the germline ends. The CDR3 length is 17 residues. From germline, CDR1 is MNHEY and CDR2 SVGEGT.

The rearrangement links TRBV6-2 or TRBV6-3 to TRBJ1-1; D gene uncertain. Germline V gene lookup returns CDR1 MNHEY and CDR2 SVGEGT. CDR3 length: 11 amino acids. Trimming left V 6 bases short and J 0 bases short, with 2 bases between. The CDR3 is CASRVNTEAFF. The CDR3 coding sequence is TGTGCCAGCAGGGTGAACACTGAAGCTTTCTTT.

This clonotype was picked up a small number of times. The chain couples TRBV11-3 to TRBJ1-1; TRBD1 matches 8 bases. Germline lookup yields CDR1 SGHNT and CDR2 YENEEA. The CDR3 has 13 residues. Trimming cost V 1 base and J 8 bases; bases outside gene matches: 3. In nucleotides, the CDR3 is TGTGCCAGCAGCTTAGTTCCAGGGGGCGAAGCTTTCTTT. Translation: CASSLVPGGEAFF.

V and J are TRBV24-1 and TRBJ1-1; D is ambiguous. The germline CDR1 and CDR2 sequences are KGHDR and SFDVKD. The V and J ends lost 2 bases and 1 base respectively, with 7 bases between them. The CDR3 runs 14 residues. The CDR3 sequence is CATSDSAGNTEAFF. The CDR3 DNA reads TGTGCCACCAGTGATTCCGCCGGGAACACTGAAGCTTTCTTT.

The chain is built from TRBV7-2 and TRBJ2-3; D is unclear. This CDR3 region has 14 residues. CDR1 is SGHTA and CDR2 is FQGNSA in the germline V gene. Trimming removed 1 base at V and 4 bases at J, with 9 bases between. The CDR3 sequence is CASSLVGSPDTQYF. CDR3 nucleotides: TGTGCCAGCAGCTTAGTGGGTAGTCCAGATACGCAGTATTTT.

This clonotype has at least ten counts. The chain links TRBV7-2 to TRBJ1-1, with a possible D match to TRBD1 (5 bases). Trimming took 1 base from V and 1 from J, leaving 13 bases between them. Germline CDR1 SGHTA, CDR2 FQGNSA. This CDR3 contains 16 residues. The CDR3 sequence is CASSLGRGRENTEAFF. In nucleotides, the CDR3 is TGTGCCAGCAGCTTAGGTCGGGGCAGGGAGAACACTGAAGCTTTCTTT.

J is TRBJ1-2 and V is TRBV5-1; no definite D call. Germline V CDR1 and CDR2: SGHRS, YFSETQ. The V end lost 0 bases, the J end lost 6 bases, and 6 bases lay between the germline ends. CDR3 length: 12 amino acids. CDR3 region: CASSLETDGYTF. DNA of the CDR3: TGCGCCAGCAGCTTGGAGACGGATGGCTACACCTTC.

This clonotype showed up many times. The J gene is TRBJ1-2, the V gene TRBV7-2; a weak D match, TRBD1 (6 bases). The germline CDR1 and CDR2 sequences are SGHTA and FQGNSA. The CDR3 totals 15 residues. The ends were cut back, 5 bases at V and 8 bases at J, with 21 bases in the middle. DNA of the CDR3: TGTGCCAGCAGCCCCCAGGGGCGCGGTAGGGAGGGCTACACCTTC. Amino acid sequence: CASSPQGRGREGYTF. Using reference TRBV7-2 and TRBJ1-2 for the parts outside the CDR3, the full variable domain is GAGVSQSPSNKVTEKGKDVELRCDPISGHTALYWYRQSLGQGLEFLIYFQGNSAPDKSGLPSDRFSAERTGGSVSTLTIQRTQQEDSAVYLCASSPQGRGREGYTFGSGTRLTVV.

The chain uses TRBV7-2 and TRBJ2-1, with D possibly TRBD2 on 7 matching bases. Germline-derived CDR1 and CDR2 are SGHTA and FQGNSA. V gave up 5 bases and J gave up 7 bases, with 21 bases separating them. CDR3 length: 16 residues. The chain's CDR3 is CASSPSGGLLSNEQFF. In DNA form, the CDR3 reads TGTGCCAGCAGCCCTTCCGGGGGGCTCTTATCGAATGAGCAGTTCTTC.

The chain combines TRBV19 with TRBJ2-7; the D gene is possibly TRBD2 (5 bases). Germline V gene sequence: CDR1 LNHDA, CDR2 SQIVND (reference sequence). The V gene lost 3 bases and the J gene lost 2 bases, with 11 bases spanning the gap. The CDR3 is made up of 14 amino acids. CDR3 DNA: TGTGCCAGTAGTATTACCGGGGAGACCTACGAGCAGTACTTC. Protein: CASSITGETYEQYF.

This clonotype was recorded a few times. The chain uses TRBV29-1 and TRBJ1-1; TRBD1 is a possible D gene (5 bases). This CDR3 has 12 residues. Germline values: CDR1 SQVTM, CDR2 ANQGSEA. V was shortened by 5 bases and J by 9 bases, with 16 bases between the two germline ends. The CDR3 DNA is TGCAGCGTTCGCCGGGACGGGCCCCAAGCTTTCTTT. As protein: CSVRRDGPQAFF.

This chain connects TRBV28 to TRBJ2-5; 8 bases line up with TRBD2. Looked up from germline, CDR1 is MDHEN and CDR2 is SYDVKM. Germline trimming cut 0 bases from V and 2 bases from J; bases unmatched to any gene: 20. The CDR3 covers 21 residues. CDR3 DNA sequence: TGTGCCAGCAGTTTATGGGAGGGCCGCGAGCGGGAGACTCCGAAACAAGAGACCCAGTACTTC. It is translated as CASSLWEGRERETPKQETQYF.

The table lists this clonotype with many counts. The chain has TRBV7-8 and TRBJ1-4, with D possibly being TRBD1 (5 bases). The V gene's germline CDR1 is SGHVS and CDR2 FQNEAQ. The CDR3 runs to 14 residues. Trimming cost V 5 bases and J 8 bases, with 15 bases left between them. The CDR3 DNA reads as TGTGCCAGCAGCCTGCTTGGGGGGAGGGAAAAACTGTTTTTT. Encoded protein: CASSLLGGREKLFF.

This sequence joins TRBV12-3 or TRBV12-4 and TRBJ2-2, with D maybe TRBD2 (5 bases). Deletions cut 3 bases from V and 2 bases from J, with 13 bases between. This CDR3 region has 16 residues. CDR3 amino acids: CASSLWLASNTGELFF. The CDR3 coding sequence is TGTGCCAGCAGTTTGTGGCTAGCATCAAACACCGGGGAGCTGTTTTTT.

The table lists this clonotype with many counts. The V and J genes are TRBV7-2 and TRBJ1-3, with TRBD1 identical over 7 bases. Germline CDR1 SGHTA, CDR2 FQGNSA. V was pared by 5 bases and J by 3 bases, with 4 bases of the junction left unmatched. The CDR3 totals 14 residues. CDR3 in DNA: TGTGCCAGCAGCCGACAGGGAAGTGGAAACACCATATATTTT. This codes for CASSRQGSGNTIYF. Based on the CDR3 plus reference TRBV7-2 and TRBJ1-3, the full variable domain is GAGVSQSPSNKVTEKGKDVELRCDPISGHTALYWYRQSLGQGLEFLIYFQGNSAPDKSGLPSDRFSAERTGGSVSTLTIQRTQQEDSAVYLCASSRQGSGNTIYFGEGSWLTVV.

The chain employs TRBV6-6 and TRBJ2-3, with TRBD2 matching over 7 bases. The CDR3 is made up of 15 amino acids. After removal of 6 bases from V and 3 bases from J, the junction contained 9 bases not matched to a gene. The germline CDR1 and CDR2 sequences are MNHNY and SVGAGI (reference sequence). The CDR3 here is CASSRGGLGTDTQYF. The CDR3 DNA sequence: TGTGCCAGCAGCCGCGGAGGACTAGGTACAGATACGCAGTATTTT.

This chain connects TRBV28 to TRBJ1-2, with TRBD1 matching 7 bases. Trimming removed 8 bases from V and 4 bases from J; junction bases left unmatched: 4. The CDR3 contains 12 residues. CDR1 is MDHEN, CDR2 SYDVKM, per germline. The CDR3 loop reads CASQGTAYGYTF. In DNA form, the CDR3 reads TGTGCCAGCCAAGGGACAGCCTATGGCTACACCTTC.

There are a few counts of this clonotype. DNA for the CDR3: TGTGCCTGGAGTCGATTACAGGGGGACGGCTACACCTTC. Its translation: CAWSRLQGDGYTF. This chain links TRBV30 with TRBJ1-2; 8 bases align to TRBD1. V trimming: 2 bases; J trimming: 8 bases; junction bases outside the gene matches: 7. This CDR3 region has 13 residues. CDR1 is GTSNPN and CDR2 is SVGIG in the germline V gene (reference sequence).

The rearrangement links TRBV6-2 or TRBV6-3 to TRBJ2-7, with D possibly matching TRBD1 (6 bases). Germline V gene lookup returns CDR1 MNHEY and CDR2 SVGEGT. Between the trimmed V and J ends, which lost 7 bases and 2 bases, there was a span of 18 bases. The CDR3 extends over 15 amino acids. This CDR3 is CASTPQGYLTYEQYF. DNA of the CDR3: TGTGCCAGCACCCCACAGGGATATTTAACCTACGAGCAGTACTTC.

This clonotype appeared a few times. The chain has TRBV6-2 or TRBV6-3 and TRBJ1-1, with D perhaps TRBD1 (6 bases). This CDR3 is built from 18 residues. The V gene lost 5 bases and the J gene lost 1 base, with 23 bases spanning the gap. CDR1 is MNHEY, CDR2 SVGEGT, per germline. The CDR3 here is CASSDQQGSSLSNTEAFF. The CDR3 region has the DNA TGTGCCAGCAGTGATCAACAGGGATCATCCTTATCGAACACTGAAGCTTTCTTT.